The entry that follows covers one T cell receptor (beta chain) sequence. Antigen specificity is unknown. TCRdb recomputed calls from the reads with MiXCR, one row per CDR3 protein. The sample yields roughly 760,000 distinct CDR3 sequences, 35% seen once. The data derive from a study of T cell repertoires in cytomegalovirus infection. Overall study: Based on public TCR beta signatures, there were indications of CMV infection and of a matching HLA type.

Germline CDR1 reads MNHGY; CDR2 reads SAAAGT. The CDR3 extends over 13 amino acids. V lost 6 bases, J lost 4 bases, and 4 bases stayed unmatched. Overall study findings and caveats: The response measured ex vivo was dominated by TCR beta clonotypes (HLA-C-restricted and CMV-specific).

The sample was PBMCs. The chain uses TRBV6-8 and TRBJ1-2, with TRBD1 matching 8 bases. The source is a human donor in good health (CMV status not recorded). Some clones in this sample may be carry-over from other donors' samples. As DNA, the CDR3 is TGTGCCAGCAGGGGGACAGGAACCTATGGCTACACCTTC. Its protein is CASRGTGTYGYTF.